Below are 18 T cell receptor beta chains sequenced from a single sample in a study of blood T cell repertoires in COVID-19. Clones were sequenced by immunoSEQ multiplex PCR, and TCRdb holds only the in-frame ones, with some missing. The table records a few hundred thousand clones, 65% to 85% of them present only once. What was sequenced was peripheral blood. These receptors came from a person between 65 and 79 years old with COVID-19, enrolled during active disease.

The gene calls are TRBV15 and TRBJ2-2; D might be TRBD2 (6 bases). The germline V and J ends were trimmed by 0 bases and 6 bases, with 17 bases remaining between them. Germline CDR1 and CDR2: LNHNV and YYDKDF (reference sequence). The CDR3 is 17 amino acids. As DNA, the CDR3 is TGTGCCACCAGCAGAGACCGCCCTAGCGTGGGGTCCGGGGAGCTGTTTTTT. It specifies CATSRDRPSVGSGELFF. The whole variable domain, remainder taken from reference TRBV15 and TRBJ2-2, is DAMVIQNPRYQVTQFGKPVTLSCSQTLNHNVMYWYQQKSSQAPKLLFHYYDKDFNNEADTPDNFQSRRPNTSFCFLDIRSPGLGDTAMYLCATSRDRPSVGSGELFFGEGSRLTVL.

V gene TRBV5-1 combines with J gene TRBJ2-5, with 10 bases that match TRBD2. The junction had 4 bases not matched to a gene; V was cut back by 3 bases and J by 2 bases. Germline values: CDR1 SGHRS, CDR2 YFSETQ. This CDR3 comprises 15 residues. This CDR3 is CASSWLAGGQETQYF. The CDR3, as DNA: TGCGCCAGCAGCTGGTTAGCGGGGGGACAAGAGACCCAGTACTTC.

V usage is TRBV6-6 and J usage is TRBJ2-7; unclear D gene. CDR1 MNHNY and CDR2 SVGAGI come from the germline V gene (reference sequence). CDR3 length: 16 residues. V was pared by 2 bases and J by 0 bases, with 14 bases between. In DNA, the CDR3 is TGTGCCAGCAGTTACGGGTCGCCAGGCGCCTCCTACGAGCAGTACTTC. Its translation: CASSYGSPGASYEQYF.

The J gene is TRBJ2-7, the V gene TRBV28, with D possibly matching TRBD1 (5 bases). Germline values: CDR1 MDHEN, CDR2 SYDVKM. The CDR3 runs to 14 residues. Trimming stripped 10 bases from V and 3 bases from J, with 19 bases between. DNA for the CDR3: TGTGCCACCGGACGAAGGACAACACACTACGAGCAGTACTTC. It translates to CATGRRTTHYEQYF.

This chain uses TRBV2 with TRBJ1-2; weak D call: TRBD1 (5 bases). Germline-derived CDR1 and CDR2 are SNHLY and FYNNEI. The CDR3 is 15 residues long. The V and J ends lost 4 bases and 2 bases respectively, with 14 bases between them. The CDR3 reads CASSAPRQPNYGYTF. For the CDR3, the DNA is TGTGCCAGCAGTGCCCCACGACAGCCCAACTATGGCTACACCTTC.

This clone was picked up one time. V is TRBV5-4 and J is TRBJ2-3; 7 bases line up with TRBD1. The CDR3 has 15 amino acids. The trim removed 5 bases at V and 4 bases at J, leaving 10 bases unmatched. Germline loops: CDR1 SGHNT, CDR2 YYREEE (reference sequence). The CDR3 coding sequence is TGTGCCAGCAGACGACAGGGAACAAGTGCAGATACGCAGTATTTT. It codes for CASRRQGTSADTQYF.

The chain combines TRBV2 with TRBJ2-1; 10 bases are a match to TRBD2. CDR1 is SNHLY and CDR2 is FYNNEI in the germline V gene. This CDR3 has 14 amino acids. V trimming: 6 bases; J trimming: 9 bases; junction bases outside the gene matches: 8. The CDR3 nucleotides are TGTGCCAGCAGCGCTAGCGGGAGTTTTAGTGAGCAGTTCTTC. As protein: CASSASGSFSEQFF.

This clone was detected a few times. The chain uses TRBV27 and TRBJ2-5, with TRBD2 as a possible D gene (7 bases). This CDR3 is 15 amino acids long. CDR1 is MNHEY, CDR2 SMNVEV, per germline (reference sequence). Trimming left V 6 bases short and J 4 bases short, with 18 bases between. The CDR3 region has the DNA TGTGCCAGCAGGCTAGGGGGGGCCAGGAGAGAGACCCAGTACTTC. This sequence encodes CASRLGGARRETQYF.

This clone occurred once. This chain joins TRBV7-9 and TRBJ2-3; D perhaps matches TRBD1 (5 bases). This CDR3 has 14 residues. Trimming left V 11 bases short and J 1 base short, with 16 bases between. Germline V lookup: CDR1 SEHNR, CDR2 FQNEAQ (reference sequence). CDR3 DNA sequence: TGTGCCTCTGGGGATCAGGGTGGCACAGATACGCAGTATTTT. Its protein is CASGDQGGTDTQYF.

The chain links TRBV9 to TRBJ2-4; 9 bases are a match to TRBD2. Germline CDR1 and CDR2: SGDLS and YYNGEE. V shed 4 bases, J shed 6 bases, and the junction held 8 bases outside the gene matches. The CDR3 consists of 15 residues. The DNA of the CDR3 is TGTGCCAGCAGCCCGGGGCTGACTAGCGGAAACATTCAGTACTTC. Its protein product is CASSPGLTSGNIQYF.

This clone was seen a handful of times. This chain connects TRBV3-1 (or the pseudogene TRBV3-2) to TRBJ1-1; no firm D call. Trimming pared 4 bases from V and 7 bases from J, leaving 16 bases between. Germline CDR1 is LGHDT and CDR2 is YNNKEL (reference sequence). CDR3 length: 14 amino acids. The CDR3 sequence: CASSPGGPFSEAFF. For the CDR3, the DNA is TGTGCCAGCAGCCCGGGAGGACCGTTTAGTGAAGCTTTCTTT.

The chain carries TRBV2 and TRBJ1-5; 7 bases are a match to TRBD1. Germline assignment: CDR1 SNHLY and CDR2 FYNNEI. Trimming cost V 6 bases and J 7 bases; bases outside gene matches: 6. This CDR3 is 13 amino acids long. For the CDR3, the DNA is TGTGCCAGCAGAGAGACAGGGTACCAGCCCCAGCATTTT. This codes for CASRETGYQPQHF.

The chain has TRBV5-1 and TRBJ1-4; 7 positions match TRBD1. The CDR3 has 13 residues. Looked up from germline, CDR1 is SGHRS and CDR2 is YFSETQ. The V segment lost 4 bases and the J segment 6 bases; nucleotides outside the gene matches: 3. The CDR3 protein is CASSAGQDEKLFF. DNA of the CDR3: TGCGCCAGCAGCGCCGGACAGGATGAAAAACTGTTTTTT.

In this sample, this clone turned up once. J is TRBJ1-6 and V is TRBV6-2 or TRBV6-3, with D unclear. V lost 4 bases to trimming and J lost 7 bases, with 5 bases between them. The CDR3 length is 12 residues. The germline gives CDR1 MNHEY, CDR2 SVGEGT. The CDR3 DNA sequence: TGTGCCAGCAGTTCGTTCAATTCACCCCTCCACTTT. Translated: CASSSFNSPLHF.

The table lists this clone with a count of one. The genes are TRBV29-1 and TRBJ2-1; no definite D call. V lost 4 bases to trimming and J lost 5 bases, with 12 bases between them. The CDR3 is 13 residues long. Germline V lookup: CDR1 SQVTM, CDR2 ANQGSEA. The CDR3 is CSVGALLHNEQFF. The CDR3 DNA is TGCAGCGTTGGAGCCCTACTCCACAATGAGCAGTTCTTC.

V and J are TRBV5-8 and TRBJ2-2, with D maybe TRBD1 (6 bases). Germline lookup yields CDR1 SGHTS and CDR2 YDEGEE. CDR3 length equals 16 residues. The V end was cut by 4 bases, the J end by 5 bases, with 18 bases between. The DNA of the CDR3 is TGTGCCAGCAGCCTGAGAGGGACAATTCTTACCGGGGAGCTGTTTTTT. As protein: CASSLRGTILTGELFF.

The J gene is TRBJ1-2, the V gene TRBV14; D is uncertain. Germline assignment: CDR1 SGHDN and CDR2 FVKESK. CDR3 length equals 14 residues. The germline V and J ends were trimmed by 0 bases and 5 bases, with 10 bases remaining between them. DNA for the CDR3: TGTGCCAGCAGCCAAGATGCACAAGTTTATGGCTACACCTTC. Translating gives CASSQDAQVYGYTF. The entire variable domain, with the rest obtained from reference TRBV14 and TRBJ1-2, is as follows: EAGVTQFPSHSVIEKGQTVTLRCDPISGHDNLYWYRRVMGKEIKFLLHFVKESKQDESGMPNNRFLAERTGGTYSTLKVQPAELEDSGVYFCASSQDAQVYGYTFGSGTRLTVV.

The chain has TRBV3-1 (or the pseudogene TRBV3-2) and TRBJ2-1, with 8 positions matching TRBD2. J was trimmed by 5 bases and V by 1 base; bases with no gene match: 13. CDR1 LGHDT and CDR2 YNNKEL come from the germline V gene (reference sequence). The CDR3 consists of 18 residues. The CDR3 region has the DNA TGTGCCAGCAGCCAAGGGGGGTTAGCGGGACCCCCAGACAATGAGCAGTTCTTC. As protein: CASSQGGLAGPPDNEQFF.